These 22 T cell receptor beta chains originate from one sample sequenced in a study of blood T cell repertoires in COVID-19. The repertoire was sequenced with immunoSEQ multiplex PCR; TCRdb's copy has only in-frame clones and lacks some. The sample records 150,000 to 200,000 clones, roughly four fifths being singletons. The sample consisted of peripheral blood. These receptors originate from a man aged 60-69 years with active or convalescent COVID-19.

The rearrangement joins TRBV19 to TRBJ1-2; TRBD1 agrees at 9 bases. The CDR3 spans 13 residues. Losses at the gene ends were 7 bases for V and 8 bases for J; bases not matched to a gene: 8. Germline V gene data show CDR1 as LNHDA and CDR2 as SQIVND (reference sequence). The CDR3 region is CASKKQGAPGYTF. The CDR3 DNA sequence: TGTGCCAGTAAAAAACAGGGGGCGCCGGGCTACACCTTC. Full variable domain (rest looked up from reference TRBV19 and TRBJ1-2): DGGITQSPKYLFRKEGQNVTLSCEQNLNHDAMYWYRQDPGQGLRLIYYSQIVNDFQKGDIAEGYSVSREKKESFPLTVTSAQKNPTAFYLCASKKQGAPGYTFGSGTRLTVV.

The CDR3 nucleotides are TGTGCCAGTAGTATAGATTGGCAGGGCGGAAGGTACGAGCAGTACTTC. Translated: CASSIDWQGGRYEQYF. The chain couples TRBV19 to TRBJ2-7; D is possibly TRBD1 (5 bases). Germline CDR1 reads LNHDA; CDR2 reads SQIVND (reference sequence). V was pared by 0 bases and J by 4 bases, with 16 bases between. CDR3 length: 16 residues. The whole variable domain, filled in from reference TRBV19 and TRBJ2-7, reads DGGITQSPKYLFRKEGQNVTLSCEQNLNHDAMYWYRQDPGQGLRLIYYSQIVNDFQKGDIAEGYSVSREKKESFPLTVTSAQKNPTAFYLCASSIDWQGGRYEQYFGPGTRLTVT.

The V and J genes are TRBV15 and TRBJ2-7; 7 bases fit TRBD1. Trimming removed 9 bases from V and 5 bases from J; junction bases left unmatched: 16. Germline CDR1 and CDR2: LNHNV and YYDKDF (reference sequence). The CDR3 sequence is 15 residues long. The CDR3 DNA sequence: TGTGCCACATCCCCCCCGGGCAGGGGGTGGCACGAGCAGTACTTC. It translates to CATSPPGRGWHEQYF.

The genes are TRBV6-5 and TRBJ1-3; D is possibly TRBD1 (5 bases). The germline V gene has CDR1 MNHEY and CDR2 SVGAGI. V lost 7 bases, J lost 0 bases, and 10 bases lay in between. The CDR3 has 14 residues. The CDR3 here is CASTLGVSGNTIYF. The CDR3 DNA reads as TGTGCCAGCACATTAGGGGTCTCTGGAAACACCATATATTTT.

The sample holds a few counts of this clone. The chain has TRBV7-3 and TRBJ1-1; D gene unclear. Germline values: CDR1 SGHTA, CDR2 FQGTGA. The CDR3 covers 16 residues. V was trimmed by 2 bases and J by 3 bases, leaving 16 bases between them. CDR3 nucleotide sequence: TGTGCCAGCAGCTTATCGGAGACCGCCCAGCACACTGAAGCTTTCTTT. It translates to CASSLSETAQHTEAFF.

CDR3 sequence (DNA): TGTGCCAGCAGTACAACAGGGACAACTAATGAAAAACTGTTTTTT. Its protein is CASSTTGTTNEKLFF. The J gene is TRBJ1-4, the V gene TRBV6-5; TRBD1 might be the D (6 bases). Germline lookup yields CDR1 MNHEY and CDR2 SVGAGI. The V and J ends lost 5 bases and 0 bases respectively, with 10 bases between them. CDR3 size: 15 residues.

The V call is TRBV9, the J call TRBJ1-1; TRBD1 is a possible D gene (5 bases). Trimming left V 3 bases short and J 4 bases short, with 13 bases between. This CDR3 comprises 14 residues. The V gene's germline CDR1 is SGDLS and CDR2 YYNGEE. Written as DNA, the CDR3 is TGTGCCAGCAGCGCCAATTGGGGCGGCACTGAAGCTTTCTTT. This translates into CASSANWGGTEAFF.

The chain combines TRBV29-1 with TRBJ2-7, with D possibly TRBD2 on 7 matching bases. There are 13 residues in the CDR3. The V end lost 6 bases, the J end lost 0 bases, and 12 bases lay between the germline ends. CDR1 and CDR2 (germline): SQVTM, ANQGSEA. The CDR3 is CSVVGGGSYEQYF. DNA of the CDR3: TGCAGCGTGGTGGGAGGGGGCTCCTACGAGCAGTACTTC.

The V call is TRBV6-1, the J call TRBJ2-2; D might be TRBD2 (5 bases). The V end was cut by 3 bases, the J end by 2 bases, with 10 bases between. The CDR3 covers 15 residues. The germline V gene has CDR1 MNHNS and CDR2 SASEGT. CDR3 residues: CASSEPGRNTGELFF. CDR3 DNA: TGTGCCAGCAGTGAGCCGGGAAGAAACACCGGGGAGCTGTTTTTT.

V usage is TRBV6-5 and J usage is TRBJ1-4, with 7 bases identical to TRBD1. Looked up from germline, CDR1 is MNHEY and CDR2 is SVGAGI. Unmatched junction bases numbered 7, after V lost 4 bases and J lost 5 bases. There are 15 residues in the CDR3. The CDR3 spells CASSSSGGANEKLFF. The CDR3, as DNA: TGTGCCAGCAGTTCCTCAGGGGGGGCGAATGAAAAACTGTTTTTT.

The chain combines TRBV23-1 with TRBJ1-1; D not resolved. TRBV23-1 is assigned to the ORF class and has an uncertain function. This CDR3 spans 13 amino acids. Trimming pared 4 bases from V and 2 bases from J, leaving 8 bases between. As DNA, the CDR3 is TGCGCCAGCAGTCCAGGCCTTAACACTGAAGCTTTCTTT. Residues: CASSPGLNTEAFF.

The table lists this clone with a count of one. This chain connects TRBV28 to TRBJ1-1, with TRBD1 matching over 7 bases. J was trimmed by 3 bases and V by 7 bases; bases with no gene match: 17. The CDR3 extends over 17 amino acids. The germline V gene has CDR1 MDHEN and CDR2 SYDVKM. In DNA form, the CDR3 reads TGTGCCAGCATCCGGGGAGGCAGGGGGGTTGGGGACACTGAAGCTTTCTTT. Translated, it gives CASIRGGRGVGDTEAFF.

The chain uses TRBV6-1 and TRBJ2-3; D uncertain. The CDR3 totals 14 residues. CDR1 and CDR2 from the germline V gene are MNHNS and SASEGT. V lost 1 base to trimming and J lost 3 bases, with 8 bases between them. In nucleotides, the CDR3 is TGTGCCAGCAGTGAAGAAGTCAGAACAGATACGCAGTATTTT. Residues: CASSEEVRTDTQYF.

The gene calls are TRBV5-4 and TRBJ1-4; D gene unclear. Trimming shortened V by 3 bases and J by 4 bases, and 13 bases separated the two germline ends. This CDR3 region has 15 residues. Germline CDR1 reads SGHNT; CDR2 reads YYREEE (reference sequence). CDR3 protein: CASSSRSGYNEKLFF. The CDR3 nucleotides read TGTGCCAGCAGCTCCCGGTCGGGTTATAATGAAAAACTGTTTTTT. Looking up the rest from reference TRBV5-4 and TRBJ1-4 gives the full variable domain: ETGVTQSPTHLIKTRGQQVTLRCSSQSGHNTVSWYQQALGQGPQFIFQYYREEENGRGNFPPRFSGLQFPNYSSELNVNALELDDSALYLCASSSRSGYNEKLFFGSGTQLSVL.

The CDR3 is CASSTPGQGRNQPQHF. CDR3 DNA: TGTGCCAGTAGTACCCCGGGACAGGGAAGAAATCAGCCCCAGCATTTT. The chain recombines TRBV19 with TRBJ1-5; 9 bases are shared with TRBD1. J was trimmed by 4 bases and V by 4 bases; bases with no gene match: 8. Germline CDR1 reads LNHDA; CDR2 reads SQIVND (reference sequence). This CDR3 spans 16 amino acids.

The rearrangement uses TRBV11-2 and TRBJ2-3, with TRBD2 as a possible D gene (5 bases). This CDR3 is 15 amino acids long. Trimming cost V 6 bases and J 3 bases, with 16 bases left between them. Germline V lookup: CDR1 SGHAT, CDR2 FQNNGV. DNA for the CDR3: TGTGCCAGCAGTCCGGCGCGGGTATCGACAGATACGCAGTATTTT. Residues: CASSPARVSTDTQYF.

The genes are TRBV6-5 and TRBJ1-5, with D unresolved. The CDR3 loop spans 14 amino acids. Per germline, CDR1 MNHEY and CDR2 SVGAGI. Trimming removed 8 bases at V and 5 bases at J, with 16 bases between. DNA of the CDR3: TGTGCCAGCGGCCGGACTCGGTTCGATCAGCCCCAGCATTTT. Translation gives CASGRTRFDQPQHF.

This clone was seen a handful of times. CDR3 DNA sequence: TGTGCCAGCAGTTTGTGGGGGGATGAAAAACTGTTTTTT. Protein product: CASSLWGDEKLFF. The chain combines TRBV28 with TRBJ1-4; TRBD1 is a possible D gene (5 bases). V lost 3 bases and J lost 6, with 8 bases in between. Per the germline V gene, CDR1 is MDHEN and CDR2 is SYDVKM. CDR3 length: 13 amino acids. Full variable domain (remainder filled in from reference TRBV28 and TRBJ1-4): DVKVTQSSRYLVKRTGEKVFLECVQDMDHENMFWYRQDPGLGLRLIYFSYDVKMKEKGDIPEGYSVSREKKERFSLILESASTNQTSMYLCASSLWGDEKLFFGSGTQLSVL.

This chain joins TRBV24-1 and TRBJ2-5, with D unclear. Trimming stripped 9 bases from V and 0 bases from J, with 7 bases between. Germline V lookup: CDR1 KGHDR, CDR2 SFDVKD. This CDR3 has 12 residues. The CDR3 protein is CATRNNQETQYF. Here the CDR3 DNA reads TGTGCCACCCGTAACAACCAAGAGACCCAGTACTTC.

V is TRBV11-2 and J is TRBJ1-4; 8 bases are a match to TRBD1. V shed 6 bases and J 5 bases; nucleotides not matched to a gene: 8. Germline lookup yields CDR1 SGHAT and CDR2 FQNNGV. The CDR3 spans 15 residues. The CDR3 loop reads CASSYAGTGNEKLFF. CDR3 sequence (DNA): TGTGCCAGCAGTTACGCCGGGACAGGAAATGAAAAACTGTTTTTT.

This sequence joins TRBV7-9 and TRBJ2-7, with 10 bases identical to TRBD2. CDR1 is SEHNR and CDR2 is FQNEAQ in the germline V gene (reference sequence). Trimming at V came to 0 bases and at J to 4 bases, leaving 6 bases not matched to a gene. This CDR3 has 16 residues. This CDR3 reads CASSLASSGSFYEQYF. As DNA, the CDR3 is TGTGCCAGCAGCTTAGCGTCTAGCGGGAGTTTTTACGAGCAGTACTTC.

V is TRBV29-1 and J is TRBJ2-3; 11 nucleotides agree with TRBD1. This CDR3 has 15 residues. The V gene end was trimmed by 6 bases and the J gene end by 2 bases; junction bases not matched to a gene: 7. The germline gives CDR1 SQVTM, CDR2 ANQGSEA. CDR3 coding DNA: TGCAGCGTGGACCCGGGACAGGGGGTCACAGATACGCAGTATTTT. Amino acid sequence: CSVDPGQGVTDTQYF.